This T cell receptor (beta chain) was obtained from a study of control samples from healthy donors and cancer patients. TCRdb's table, derived via immunoSEQ multiplex PCR, lists solely in-frame clones and lacks some. The table records fewer than 90,000 clones, roughly 84% of them present only once. Germline loops: CDR1 MNHEY, CDR2 SVGEGT. The CDR3 has 15 amino acids. Trimming left V 2 bases short and J 5 bases short, with 15 bases between. The material sequenced was blood. This TCR was recovered from a woman between 50 and 59 years old in good health. The chain couples TRBV6-2 or TRBV6-3 to TRBJ2-5; the D gene could be TRBD1 or TRBD2 (6 bases each). The CDR3 spells CASSYVQGRSETQYF. CDR3 nucleotide sequence: TGTGCCAGCAGTTACGTCCAGGGGAGGTCCGAGACCCAGTACTTC.